This T cell receptor (beta chain) was captured by sequencing in a study of T cells in localized non-small cell lung cancer. The CDR3 covers 15 residues. V lost 1 base and J 0 bases, leaving 8 bases between the germline ends. Germline V lookup: CDR1 SGHKS, CDR2 YYEKEE (reference sequence). Generated by immunoSEQ multiplex PCR, the TCRdb table keeps only in-frame clones and is missing some. The sample carries about 79,000 clones, more than 75% recorded once. This clone was seen just once. The antigen remains unidentified. General study findings and limits: Uninvolved neighboring lung showed the greatest T cell clonality, exceeding tumor. Turning up in adjacent lung were a median approximately 57 of the top 100 tumor clones. Sequencing involved a lone tumor region, leaving heterogeneity possible. Higher blood T cell density went with longer overall survival.

The chain couples TRBV5-5 to TRBJ1-3; no reliable D call. The sequencing used peripheral blood, collected before any cancer treatment. This TCR was sampled from a woman aged 35-75 years with stage I squamous cell lung carcinoma. In DNA, the CDR3 is TGTGCCAGCAGCTTGACATCCCTCTCTGGAAACACCATATATTTT. Protein product: CASSLTSLSGNTIYF.